This TCR beta chain stems from a study of T cell responses to AZD1222 COVID-19 vaccine. Profiled with immunoSEQ multiplex PCR; TCRdb holds only in-frame clones, not every one. The sample shows 180,000 or so clones, roughly nine tenths of them seen only once. Note on this clone: The identical CDR3 is also encoded by other nucleotide sequences in the sample.

Sequencing used peripheral blood, obtained 28 days after the second AZD1222 dose. The clonotype was recovered from an adult who received the AZD1222 COVID-19 vaccine.

CDR3 residues: CASSFSAGHEQFF. The CDR3 DNA follows: TGTGCCAGCAGTTTTTCTGCTGGTCATGAGCAGTTCTTC. The chain combines TRBV27 with TRBJ2-1; D is unresolved. Deletions cut 3 bases from V and 8 bases from J, with 11 bases between. Germline assignment: CDR1 MNHEY and CDR2 SMNVEV (reference sequence). The CDR3 is made up of 13 amino acids.